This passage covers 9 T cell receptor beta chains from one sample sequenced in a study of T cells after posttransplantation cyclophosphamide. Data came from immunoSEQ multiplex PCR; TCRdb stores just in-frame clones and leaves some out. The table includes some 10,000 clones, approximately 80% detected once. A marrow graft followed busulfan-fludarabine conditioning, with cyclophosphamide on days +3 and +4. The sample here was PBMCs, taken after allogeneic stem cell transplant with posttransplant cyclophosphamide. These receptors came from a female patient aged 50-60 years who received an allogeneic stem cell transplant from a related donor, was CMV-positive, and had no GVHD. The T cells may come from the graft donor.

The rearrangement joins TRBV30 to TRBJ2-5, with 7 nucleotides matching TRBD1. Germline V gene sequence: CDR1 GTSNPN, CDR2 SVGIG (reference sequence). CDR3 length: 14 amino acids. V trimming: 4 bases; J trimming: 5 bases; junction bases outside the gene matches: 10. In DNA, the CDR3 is TGTGCCTGGAACCGAGGGGGCGCCCGGGAGACCCAGTACTTC. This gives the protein CAWNRGGARETQYF.

CDR3 DNA sequence: TGTGCCAGCCATGAAGAGGGGAGCGGGGGGGCTCTTCCAGATACGCAGTATTTT. As protein: CASHEEGSGGALPDTQYF. This chain links TRBV5-4 with TRBJ2-3; 10 bases agree with TRBD2. V lost 7 bases to trimming and J lost 4 bases; unmatched junction nucleotides: 18. Germline V lookup: CDR1 SGHNT, CDR2 YYREEE (reference sequence). The length of the CDR3 is 18 residues. The whole variable domain, remainder taken from reference TRBV5-4 and TRBJ2-3, is ETGVTQSPTHLIKTRGQQVTLRCSSQSGHNTVSWYQQALGQGPQFIFQYYREEENGRGNFPPRFSGLQFPNYSSELNVNALELDDSALYLCASHEEGSGGALPDTQYFGPGTRLTVL.

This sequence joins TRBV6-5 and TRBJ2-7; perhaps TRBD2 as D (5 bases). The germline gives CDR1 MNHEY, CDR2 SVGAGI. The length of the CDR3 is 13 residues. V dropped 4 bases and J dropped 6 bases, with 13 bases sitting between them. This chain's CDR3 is CASSFYERGEQYF. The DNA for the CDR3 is TGTGCCAGCAGTTTCTATGAACGGGGCGAGCAGTACTTC.

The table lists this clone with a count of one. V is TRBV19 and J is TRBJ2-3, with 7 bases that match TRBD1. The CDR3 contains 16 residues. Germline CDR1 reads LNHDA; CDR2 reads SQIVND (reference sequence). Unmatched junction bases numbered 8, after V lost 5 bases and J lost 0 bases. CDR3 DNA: TGTGCCAGTAGTCCCCGGACAGGCATGAGCACAGATACGCAGTATTTT. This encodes CASSPRTGMSTDTQYF.

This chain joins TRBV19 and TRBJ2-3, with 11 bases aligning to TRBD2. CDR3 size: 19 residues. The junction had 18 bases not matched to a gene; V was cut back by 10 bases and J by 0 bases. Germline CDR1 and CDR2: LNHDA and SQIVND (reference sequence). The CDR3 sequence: CATKPPLAGGTHSTDTQYF. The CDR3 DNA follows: TGTGCCACCAAACCCCCGCTAGCGGGGGGAACCCATAGCACAGATACGCAGTATTTT.

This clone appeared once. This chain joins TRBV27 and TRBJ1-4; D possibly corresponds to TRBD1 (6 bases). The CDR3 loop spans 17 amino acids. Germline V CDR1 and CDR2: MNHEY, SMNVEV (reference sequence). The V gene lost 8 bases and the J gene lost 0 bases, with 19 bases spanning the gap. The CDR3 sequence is CASGLLTGLATNEKLFF. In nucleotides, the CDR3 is TGTGCCAGCGGCCTCTTAACAGGGCTTGCAACTAATGAAAAACTGTTTTTT.

CDR3: CASSFNGLAVHEQYF. The CDR3 coding sequence is TGCGCCAGCAGCTTCAATGGACTAGCTGTACACGAGCAGTACTTC. The chain links TRBV5-1 to TRBJ2-7; TRBD2 aligns across 8 bases. Per germline, CDR1 SGHRS and CDR2 YFSETQ. The CDR3 spans 15 residues. V trimming: 2 bases; J trimming: 5 bases; junction bases outside the gene matches: 9.

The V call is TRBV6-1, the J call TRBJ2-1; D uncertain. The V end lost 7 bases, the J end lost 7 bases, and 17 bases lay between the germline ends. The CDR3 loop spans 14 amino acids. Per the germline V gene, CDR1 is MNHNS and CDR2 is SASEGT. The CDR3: CASTAAFQGNEQFF. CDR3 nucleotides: TGTGCCAGCACTGCGGCCTTCCAAGGAAATGAGCAGTTCTTC.

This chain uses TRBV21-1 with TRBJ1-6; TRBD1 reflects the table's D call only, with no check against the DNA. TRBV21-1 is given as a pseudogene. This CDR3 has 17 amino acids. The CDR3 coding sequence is TGTGCCAGCAGCAACCCACTTCCCGACAGGGGTAATTCACCCCTCCACTTT. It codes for CASSNPLPDRGNSPLHF.